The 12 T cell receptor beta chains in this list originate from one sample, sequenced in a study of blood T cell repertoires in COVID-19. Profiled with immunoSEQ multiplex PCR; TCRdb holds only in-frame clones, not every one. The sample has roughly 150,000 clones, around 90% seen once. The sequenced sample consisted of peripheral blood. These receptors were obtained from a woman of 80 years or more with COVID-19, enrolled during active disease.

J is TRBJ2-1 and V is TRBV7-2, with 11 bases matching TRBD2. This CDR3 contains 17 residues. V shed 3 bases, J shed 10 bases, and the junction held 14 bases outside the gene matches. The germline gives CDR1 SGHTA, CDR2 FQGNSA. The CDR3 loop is CASSLGGLAGGPREQFF. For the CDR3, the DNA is TGTGCCAGCAGCTTGGGAGGGTTAGCGGGAGGGCCGAGGGAGCAGTTCTTC.

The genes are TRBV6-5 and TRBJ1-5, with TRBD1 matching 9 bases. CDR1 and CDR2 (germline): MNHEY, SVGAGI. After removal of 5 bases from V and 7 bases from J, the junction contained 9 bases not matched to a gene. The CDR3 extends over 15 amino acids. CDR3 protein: CASSPQQGAGQPQHF. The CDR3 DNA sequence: TGTGCCAGCAGTCCGCAACAGGGGGCCGGGCAGCCCCAGCATTTT.

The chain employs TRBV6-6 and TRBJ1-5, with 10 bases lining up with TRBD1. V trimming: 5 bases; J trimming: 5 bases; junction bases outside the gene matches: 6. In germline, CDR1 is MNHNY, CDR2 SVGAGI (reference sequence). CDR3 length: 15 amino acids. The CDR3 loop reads CASSGRDRGYQPQHF. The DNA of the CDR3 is TGTGCCAGCAGTGGCCGGGACAGGGGTTATCAGCCCCAGCATTTT.

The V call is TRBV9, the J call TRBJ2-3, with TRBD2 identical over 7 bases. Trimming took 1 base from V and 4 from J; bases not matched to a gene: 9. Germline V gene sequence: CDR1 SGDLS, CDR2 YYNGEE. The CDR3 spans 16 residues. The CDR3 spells CASSVTGGSGPDTQYF. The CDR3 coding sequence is TGTGCCAGCAGCGTAACCGGCGGGAGTGGTCCAGATACGCAGTATTTT.

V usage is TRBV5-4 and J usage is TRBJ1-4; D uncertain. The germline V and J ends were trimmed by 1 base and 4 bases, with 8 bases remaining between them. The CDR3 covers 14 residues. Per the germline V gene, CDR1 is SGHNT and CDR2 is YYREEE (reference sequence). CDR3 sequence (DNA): TGTGCCAGCAGCTTGCCAGGACTTAATGAAAAACTGTTTTTT. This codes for CASSLPGLNEKLFF.

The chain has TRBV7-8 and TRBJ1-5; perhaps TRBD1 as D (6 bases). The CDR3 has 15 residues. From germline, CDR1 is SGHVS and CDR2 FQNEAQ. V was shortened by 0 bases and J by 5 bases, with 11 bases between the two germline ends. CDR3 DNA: TGTGCCAGCAGCTTAGCACTCAGGGGTGATCAGCCCCAGCATTTT. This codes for CASSLALRGDQPQHF.

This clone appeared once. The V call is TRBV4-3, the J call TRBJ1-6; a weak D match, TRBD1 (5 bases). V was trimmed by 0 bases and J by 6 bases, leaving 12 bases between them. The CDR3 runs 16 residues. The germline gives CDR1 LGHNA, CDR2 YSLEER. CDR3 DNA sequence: TGCGCCAGCAGCCAAGAGGCAGGGTCTCGTAATTCACCCCTCCACTTT. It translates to CASSQEAGSRNSPLHF.

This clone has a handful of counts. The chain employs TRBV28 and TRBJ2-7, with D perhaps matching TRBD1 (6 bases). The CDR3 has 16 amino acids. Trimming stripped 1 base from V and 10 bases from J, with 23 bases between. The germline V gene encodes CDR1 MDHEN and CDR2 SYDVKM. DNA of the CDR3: TGTGCCAGCAGTTTATATGGTATGGACAGAGGCTACAGACAGTACTTC. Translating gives CASSLYGMDRGYRQYF. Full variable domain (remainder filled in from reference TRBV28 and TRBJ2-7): DVKVTQSSRYLVKRTGEKVFLECVQDMDHENMFWYRQDPGLGLRLIYFSYDVKMKEKGDIPEGYSVSREKKERFSLILESASTNQTSMYLCASSLYGMDRGYRQYFGPGTRLTVT.

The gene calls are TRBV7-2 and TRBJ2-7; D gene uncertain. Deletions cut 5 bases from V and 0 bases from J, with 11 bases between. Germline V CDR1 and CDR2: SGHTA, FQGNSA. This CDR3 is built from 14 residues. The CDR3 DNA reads TGTGCCAGCAGCCCCATGAGACTCTCCTACGAGCAGTACTTC. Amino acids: CASSPMRLSYEQYF.

The CDR3: CASSFQGNQPQHF. CDR3 coding DNA: TGTGCCAGCAGCTTCCAGGGGAATCAGCCCCAGCATTTT. This chain links TRBV11-2 with TRBJ1-5; perhaps TRBD1 as D (6 bases). The CDR3 covers 13 residues. Germline CDR1 is SGHAT and CDR2 is FQNNGV. Trimming cost V 3 bases and J 4 bases, with 7 bases left between them.

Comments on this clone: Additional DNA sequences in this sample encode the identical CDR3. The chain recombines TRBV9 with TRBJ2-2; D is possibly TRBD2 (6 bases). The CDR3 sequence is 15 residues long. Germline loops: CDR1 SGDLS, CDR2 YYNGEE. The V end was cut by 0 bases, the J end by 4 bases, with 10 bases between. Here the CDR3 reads CASSVGGGGTGELFF. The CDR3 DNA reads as TGTGCCAGCAGCGTAGGGGGAGGCGGCACCGGGGAGCTGTTTTTT. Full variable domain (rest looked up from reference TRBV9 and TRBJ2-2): DSGVTQTPKHLITATGQRVTLRCSPRSGDLSVYWYQQSLDQGLQFLIQYYNGEERAKGNILERFSAQQFPDLHSELNLSSLELGDSALYFCASSVGGGGTGELFFGEGSRLTVL.

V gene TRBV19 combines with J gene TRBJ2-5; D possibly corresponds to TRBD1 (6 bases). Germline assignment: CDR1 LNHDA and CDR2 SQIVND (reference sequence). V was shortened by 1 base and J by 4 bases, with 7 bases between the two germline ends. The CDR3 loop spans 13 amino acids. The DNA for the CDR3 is TGTGCCAGTAGTATAGGAGGGGGAGAGACCCAGTACTTC. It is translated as CASSIGGGETQYF.